These T cell receptor beta chains were read from a single sample in a study of T cells after yellow fever vaccination. MiXCR, run by TCRdb on the 5' RACE reads, gives a single entry per CDR3 protein. The sample carries approximately 120,000 distinct CDR3 sequences, under 8.5% recorded once. Sequencing used CD4+ T cells sorted from PBMCs, obtained 9 to 11 days after the first yellow fever vaccination. The receptors were gathered from a young man who received the YFV17D yellow fever vaccine. The CDR3 runs from the conserved cysteine through the conserved F or W. Each record gives: clone size, V gene, D gene, J gene, CDR3 DNA, CDR3 protein. D genes are given only for firm matches. Size is omitted from some rows. Given values are once, few, many or a class for expanded clones.

clone size: many
V gene: TRBV14
D gene: .
J gene: TRBJ1-1
CDR3 DNA: TGTGCCAGCAGCCAATTCAGAGGGTATACTGAAGCTTTCTTT
CDR3 protein: CASSQFRGYTEAFF

clone size: many
V gene: TRBV18
D gene: .
J gene: TRBJ2-3
CDR3 DNA: TGTGCCAGCTCACCCCTGCGGACGATAGATACGCAGTATTTT
CDR3 protein: CASSPLRTIDTQYF

clone size: many
V gene: TRBV7-9
D gene: .
J gene: TRBJ2-2
CDR3 DNA: TGTGCCAGCCGAAATTGGGTCGGGCGTCACAACACCGGGGAGCTGTTTTTT
CDR3 protein: CASRNWVGRHNTGELFF

clone size: many
V gene: TRBV6-5
D gene: TRBD1
J gene: TRBJ1-1
CDR3 DNA: TGTGCCAGCAGTTACCAGGGACAGGCGAACACTGAAGCTTTCTTT
CDR3 protein: CASSYQGQANTEAFF

clone size: many
V gene: TRBV4-1
D gene: TRBD2
J gene: TRBJ2-3
CDR3 DNA: TGCGCCAGCAGCCCCTCTAGGCTAGCGGGGACGGCAGATACGCAGTATTTT
CDR3 protein: CASSPSRLAGTADTQYF

clone size: many
V gene: TRBV29-1
D gene: .
J gene: TRBJ2-5
CDR3 DNA: TGCAGCGCAAGAGGAGAGACCCAGTACTTC
CDR3 protein: CSARGETQYF

clone size: many
V gene: TRBV12-3/TRBV12-4
D gene: .
J gene: TRBJ2-7
CDR3 DNA: TGTGCCAGCAGTTTTGAATATGGGCAGTACTTC
CDR3 protein: CASSFEYGQYF

clone size: many
V gene: TRBV7-2
D gene: TRBD2
J gene: TRBJ2-1
CDR3 DNA: TGTGCCAGCAGCCCTCGACTAGCGGGGGTTTACAATGAGCAGTTCTTC
CDR3 protein: CASSPRLAGVYNEQFF

clone size: many
V gene: TRBV5-1
D gene: .
J gene: TRBJ2-3
CDR3 DNA: TGCGCCAGCAGCTTGTTCACAGGCCCAGATACGCAGTATTTT
CDR3 protein: CASSLFTGPDTQYF

clone size: .
V gene: TRBV5-1
D gene: .
J gene: TRBJ1-6
CDR3 DNA: TGCGCCAGCACCGTCGGGGGGAAACTAGGTTCACCCCTCCACTTT
CDR3 protein: CASTVGGKLGSPLHF

clone size: few
V gene: TRBV9
D gene: .
J gene: TRBJ1-1
CDR3 DNA: TGTGCCAGCAGCGTAGGAGGCCAGGGGAGGACTGAAGCTTTCTTT
CDR3 protein: CASSVGGQGRTEAFF

clone size: few
V gene: TRBV27
D gene: .
J gene: TRBJ1-2
CDR3 DNA: TGTGCCAGCAGTTTATCCGGGGGGTATGGCTACACCTTC
CDR3 protein: CASSLSGGYGYTF

clone size: many
V gene: TRBV12-3/TRBV12-4
D gene: .
J gene: TRBJ1-1
CDR3 DNA: TGTGCCAGCAGTTCTCTCGGGGACACTGAAGCTTTCTTT
CDR3 protein: CASSSLGDTEAFF

clone size: .
V gene: TRBV12-3/TRBV12-4
D gene: .
J gene: TRBJ2-3
CDR3 DNA: TGTGCCAGCAGTTTCTCACGAGCCGCTAGCACAGATACGCAGTATTTT
CDR3 protein: CASSFSRAASTDTQYF

clone size: .
V gene: TRBV6-1
D gene: TRBD1
J gene: TRBJ1-5
CDR3 DNA: TGTGCCAGCAGTGACATAGCGACAGGGGACCGGCCCCAGCATTTT
CDR3 protein: CASSDIATGDRPQHF

clone size: many
V gene: TRBV29-1
D gene: .
J gene: TRBJ2-7
CDR3 DNA: TGCAGCGTCCTTAAACTGGACGGGTCCTACGAGCAGTACTTC
CDR3 protein: CSVLKLDGSYEQYF

clone size: .
V gene: TRBV7-2
D gene: .
J gene: TRBJ1-4
CDR3 DNA: TGTGCCAGCCAAAGCCGCGGCAATGAAAAACTGTTTTTT
CDR3 protein: CASQSRGNEKLFF

clone size: many
V gene: TRBV4-1
D gene: TRBD2
J gene: TRBJ2-7
CDR3 DNA: TGCGCCAGCAGCCACCCGCTAGCGGCCAGACCCTACGAGCAGTACTTC
CDR3 protein: CASSHPLAARPYEQYF

clone size: many
V gene: TRBV12-3/TRBV12-4
D gene: .
J gene: TRBJ2-1
CDR3 DNA: TGTGCCAGCAGTCCCCTGGGGGGGCATACTAATTTCGCCTACAATGAGCAGTTCTTC
CDR3 protein: CASSPLGGHTNFAYNEQFF

clone size: many
V gene: TRBV5-5
D gene: .
J gene: TRBJ2-3
CDR3 DNA: TGTGCCAGCAGCTTGGAAGCAGATACGCAGTATTTT
CDR3 protein: CASSLEADTQYF

clone size: many
V gene: TRBV20-1
D gene: .
J gene: TRBJ2-4
CDR3 DNA: TGCAGTGCTAGAGATCGGGCGCCCGGTGACTCCAAAAACATTCAGTACTTC
CDR3 protein: CSARDRAPGDSKNIQYF

clone size: .
V gene: TRBV11-3
D gene: .
J gene: TRBJ1-1
CDR3 DNA: TGTGCCAGCAGCGCCGGAGTCGGGGCCGGGGACACTGAAGCTTTCTTT
CDR3 protein: CASSAGVGAGDTEAFF

clone size: many
V gene: TRBV5-1
D gene: .
J gene: TRBJ1-4
CDR3 DNA: TGCGCCAGCAGCTTGTGGACTAATGAAAAACTGTTTTTT
CDR3 protein: CASSLWTNEKLFF

clone size: many
V gene: TRBV29-1
D gene: .
J gene: TRBJ1-3
CDR3 DNA: TGCAGCGTTGCACAGAGCTCTGGAAACACCATATATTTT
CDR3 protein: CSVAQSSGNTIYF

clone size: many
V gene: TRBV5-1
D gene: .
J gene: TRBJ2-5
CDR3 DNA: TGCGCCAGCAGCTTGGGTACAGGCCAAGAGACCCAGTACTTC
CDR3 protein: CASSLGTGQETQYF

clone size: many
V gene: TRBV4-3
D gene: TRBD2
J gene: TRBJ2-3
CDR3 DNA: TGCGCCAGCAGCCAAGATGTAGGCGGGGGGGCGATCGATACGCAGTATTTT
CDR3 protein: CASSQDVGGGAIDTQYF

clone size: many
V gene: TRBV18
D gene: .
J gene: TRBJ2-5
CDR3 DNA: TGTGCCAGCTCACCAATGGGTTACCAAGAGACCCAGTACTTC
CDR3 protein: CASSPMGYQETQYF

clone size: few
V gene: TRBV7-2
D gene: .
J gene: TRBJ2-3
CDR3 DNA: TGTGCCAGCAGCCCCGGATCGGGTGGGATAGATACGCAGTATTTT
CDR3 protein: CASSPGSGGIDTQYF

clone size: many
V gene: TRBV5-6
D gene: .
J gene: TRBJ2-3
CDR3 DNA: TGTGCCAGCAGCTTGCCGGGGGCGCCCCGGACAGATACGCAGTATTTT
CDR3 protein: CASSLPGAPRTDTQYF

clone size: many
V gene: TRBV3-1
D gene: TRBD2
J gene: TRBJ2-5
CDR3 DNA: TGTGCTTCGACCGGCCTAGCGGGGAGGGAGACCCAGTACTTC
CDR3 protein: CASTGLAGRETQYF

clone size: many
V gene: TRBV5-1
D gene: .
J gene: TRBJ2-2
CDR3 DNA: TGCGCCAGCAGCAGCCTCGGGCAGGAGGTCGGGGAGCTGTTTTTT
CDR3 protein: CASSSLGQEVGELFF

clone size: many
V gene: TRBV5-6
D gene: .
J gene: TRBJ2-3
CDR3 DNA: TGTGCCAGCAGCGTGAGGGATACGCAGTATTTT
CDR3 protein: CASSVRDTQYF

clone size: many
V gene: TRBV5-6
D gene: TRBD1
J gene: TRBJ2-1
CDR3 DNA: TGTGCCAGCAGCTTGACGCTGGACAGGGGAAATGAGCAGTTCTTC
CDR3 protein: CASSLTLDRGNEQFF

clone size: .
V gene: TRBV6-1
D gene: .
J gene: TRBJ1-6
CDR3 DNA: TGTGCCAGCAGTGAACAGCCCAATAATTCACCCCTCCACTTT
CDR3 protein: CASSEQPNNSPLHF

clone size: many
V gene: TRBV7-9
D gene: TRBD1
J gene: TRBJ1-6
CDR3 DNA: TGTGCCAGCAGCGCCGGGACAGGGGATTCACCCCTCCACTTT
CDR3 protein: CASSAGTGDSPLHF

clone size: many
V gene: TRBV5-1
D gene: TRBD1
J gene: TRBJ2-7
CDR3 DNA: TGCGCCAGCAGCTCATCCGGGACAGGGTTGTACGAGCAGTACTTC
CDR3 protein: CASSSSGTGLYEQYF

clone size: many
V gene: TRBV7-9
D gene: TRBD2
J gene: TRBJ2-4
CDR3 DNA: TGTGCCAGCAGCCGGGGGGAAAACATTCAGTACTTC
CDR3 protein: CASSRGENIQYF

clone size: many
V gene: TRBV6-2/TRBV6-3
D gene: TRBD2
J gene: TRBJ2-5
CDR3 DNA: TGTGCCAGCAGTTCTCACACGGGACTAGCGGGTCTCCAAGAGACCCAGTACTTC
CDR3 protein: CASSSHTGLAGLQETQYF

clone size: few
V gene: TRBV9
D gene: TRBD1
J gene: TRBJ1-4
CDR3 DNA: TGTGCCAGCAGCGCTGGACAGGGGGAGACAGAAAAACTGTTTTTT
CDR3 protein: CASSAGQGETEKLFF

clone size: .
V gene: TRBV18
D gene: .
J gene: TRBJ2-3
CDR3 DNA: TGTGCCAGCTCACCCGGGCGGGTGGCAGATACGCAGTATTTT
CDR3 protein: CASSPGRVADTQYF

clone size: few
V gene: TRBV9
D gene: TRBD2
J gene: TRBJ2-2
CDR3 DNA: TGTGCCAGCAGCGGGCTAGCGGGGGGCACCGGGGAGCTGTTTTTT
CDR3 protein: CASSGLAGGTGELFF

clone size: many
V gene: TRBV20-1
D gene: .
J gene: TRBJ2-3
CDR3 DNA: TGCAGTGTCCCCGGGACCGCCGCCGATACGCAGTATTTT
CDR3 protein: CSVPGTAADTQYF

clone size: many
V gene: TRBV7-9
D gene: TRBD1
J gene: TRBJ2-5
CDR3 DNA: TGTGCCAGCAGCTCCTACAGGGGGCAAGAGACCCAGTACTTC
CDR3 protein: CASSSYRGQETQYF

clone size: .
V gene: TRBV28
D gene: .
J gene: TRBJ1-6
CDR3 DNA: TGTGCCAGCAGTTGGGGAAAGTCACCCCTCCACTTT
CDR3 protein: CASSWGKSPLHF

clone size: many
V gene: TRBV6-1
D gene: .
J gene: TRBJ1-1
CDR3 DNA: TGTGCCAGCATAAAGGGTCTTACTTCTCTCGAAGCTTTCTTT
CDR3 protein: CASIKGLTSLEAFF

clone size: many
V gene: TRBV7-2
D gene: TRBD2
J gene: TRBJ2-5
CDR3 DNA: TGTGCCAGCAGCTTAGTCCATGCGGGGGGGCTGGAGACCCAGTACTTC
CDR3 protein: CASSLVHAGGLETQYF

clone size: many
V gene: TRBV5-1
D gene: .
J gene: TRBJ2-5
CDR3 DNA: TGCGCCAGCAGCTTGGGCGTTCAAGAGACCCAGTACTTC
CDR3 protein: CASSLGVQETQYF

clone size: .
V gene: TRBV20-1
D gene: TRBD1
J gene: TRBJ1-4
CDR3 DNA: TGCAGTGCTAGAGATCTACAGGGGCACGAAAAACTGTTTTTT
CDR3 protein: CSARDLQGHEKLFF

clone size: many
V gene: TRBV5-1
D gene: .
J gene: TRBJ2-3
CDR3 DNA: TGCGCCAGCAGACCCCCGGGAAGGGGCGCTGGAGATACGCAGTATTTT
CDR3 protein: CASRPPGRGAGDTQYF

clone size: many
V gene: TRBV7-6
D gene: .
J gene: TRBJ1-1
CDR3 DNA: TGTGCCAGCAGCGCCCCCGGGGGATACGGCACTGAAGCTTTCTTT
CDR3 protein: CASSAPGGYGTEAFF

clone size: many
V gene: TRBV12-3/TRBV12-4
D gene: .
J gene: TRBJ2-2
CDR3 DNA: TGTGCCAGCAGTTCCTCCCGGACAGCAAACACCGGGGAGCTGTTTTTT
CDR3 protein: CASSSSRTANTGELFF

clone size: many
V gene: TRBV9
D gene: .
J gene: TRBJ2-1
CDR3 DNA: TGTGCCAGCAGCGTAGTCCCCACTAGCTCCTACAATGAGCAGTTCTTC
CDR3 protein: CASSVVPTSSYNEQFF

clone size: .
V gene: TRBV4-3
D gene: .
J gene: TRBJ2-1
CDR3 DNA: TGCGCCAGCAGTGATACTTTCCCTTATCTCAATGAGCAGTTCTTC
CDR3 protein: CASSDTFPYLNEQFF

clone size: .
V gene: TRBV5-5
D gene: TRBD1
J gene: TRBJ1-4
CDR3 DNA: TGTGCCAGCAGTGACCAGGGGGGTGAAAAACTGTTTTTT
CDR3 protein: CASSDQGGEKLFF

clone size: many
V gene: TRBV14
D gene: .
J gene: TRBJ2-2
CDR3 DNA: TGTGCCAGCAGCCAAGAGGTGGGCAGAACCACCGGGGAGCTGTTTTTT
CDR3 protein: CASSQEVGRTTGELFF

clone size: many
V gene: TRBV5-1
D gene: .
J gene: TRBJ2-1
CDR3 DNA: TGCGCCAGCAGGGAAACTGGGAGCTCCTACAATGAGCAGTTCTTC
CDR3 protein: CASRETGSSYNEQFF

clone size: many
V gene: TRBV2
D gene: TRBD1
J gene: TRBJ2-2
CDR3 DNA: TGTGCCAGCAGTGAGGTGTGGACAGGGGACACCGGGGAGCTGTTTTTT
CDR3 protein: CASSEVWTGDTGELFF

clone size: few
V gene: TRBV7-9
D gene: .
J gene: TRBJ1-1
CDR3 DNA: TGTGCCAGCAGCTTTGCTAGTCTCACTGAAGCTTTCTTT
CDR3 protein: CASSFASLTEAFF

clone size: few
V gene: TRBV19
D gene: .
J gene: TRBJ1-5
CDR3 DNA: TGTGCCAGTAGCTTCGTACCTAGCAATCAGCCCCAGCATTTT
CDR3 protein: CASSFVPSNQPQHF